This entry features one TCR beta chain sequence. Clones were sequenced by immunoSEQ multiplex PCR, and TCRdb holds only the in-frame ones, with some missing. The sample has 150,000 to 200,000 clones, around 89% seen once; the top ten hold more than 1.3%. The sample comes from a study of control samples from healthy donors and cancer patients. V lost 6 bases, J lost 1 base, and 10 bases stayed unmatched. Germline V lookup: CDR1 WSHSY, CDR2 SAAADI. This CDR3 region has 17 residues. Material for sequencing was blood. The chain recombines TRBV10-2 with TRBJ1-4, with 8 bases lining up with TRBD1. This sequence was found in a woman in her forties or fifties in good health. DNA of the CDR3: TGCGCCAGCAGGGGGACAGGCTTGGAGAGAACTAATGAAAAACTGTTTTTT. Its translation: CASRGTGLERTNEKLFF.